The next 23 T cell receptor beta chains were all read from a single sample in a study of cytomegalovirus exposure and HLA in healthy donors. The study ran its PCR with 60 Vbeta and 13 Jbeta primers. Sequencing used immunoSEQ multiplex PCR; TCRdb keeps in-frame clones, though not all of them. The data hold under 130,000 clones, with roughly 70% observed a single time. Sequences were obtained from PBMCs. These receptors originate from a woman between 50 and 59 years old in good health and CMV-seronegative.

V usage is TRBV11-2 and J usage is TRBJ1-1, with D perhaps matching TRBD1 (6 bases). The CDR3 is 14 residues long. Trimming stripped 7 bases from V and 3 bases from J, with 15 bases between. Germline V lookup: CDR1 SGHAT, CDR2 FQNNGV. The CDR3 spells CASTLNPGDTEAFF. The CDR3 DNA is TGTGCCAGCACCCTGAACCCAGGGGACACTGAAGCTTTCTTT.

The rearrangement joins TRBV28 to TRBJ2-1, with TRBD2 matching 12 bases. Germline V gene sequence: CDR1 MDHEN, CDR2 SYDVKM. With V trimmed by 11 bases and J by 7 bases, 15 bases remained unmatched. The CDR3 spans 16 residues. CDR3 DNA: TGTGCCTGCTTCGCCGGACTAGCGGGAAAAGGGAATGAGCAGTTCTTC. It is translated as CACFAGLAGKGNEQFF.

This clone occurred a few times. The V call is TRBV12-5, the J call TRBJ2-2; D possibly corresponds to TRBD1 (5 bases). The germline V and J ends were trimmed by 2 bases and 3 bases, with 7 bases remaining between them. CDR1 is LGHNT and CDR2 is FRNRAP in the germline V gene. This CDR3 has 14 amino acids. The CDR3 DNA follows: TGTGCTAGTGGTTTGTTACAGGACACCGGGGAGCTGTTTTTT. Translated, it gives CASGLLQDTGELFF.

For this clone: The junction departs from the called germline gene at one end, perhaps through a read error. The chain joins TRBV7-7 to TRBJ2-5; 16 bases agree with TRBD2. The CDR3 totals 17 residues. Germline V CDR1 and CDR2: SSHAT, FNYEAQ (reference sequence). The CDR3 protein is CASSPGLAGGPGETQYF. In DNA form, the CDR3 reads TGTGCTAGCAGCCCGGGACTAGCGGGGGGGCCGGGAGAGACCCAGTACTTC.

The rearrangement links TRBV5-4 to TRBJ1-1; tentative D call: TRBD1 (6 bases). The CDR3 is 16 residues long. Trimming stripped 0 bases from V and 1 base from J, with 13 bases between. The V gene's germline CDR1 is SGHNT and CDR2 YYREEE (reference sequence). DNA for the CDR3: TGTGCCAGCAGCTTGGATGGGGGCCCAGGGAACACTGAAGCTTTCTTT. Its translation is CASSLDGGPGNTEAFF.

The chain employs TRBV11-3 and TRBJ2-5, with D unclear. The CDR3 totals 12 residues. Trimming stripped 5 bases from V and 5 bases from J, with 9 bases between. Germline values: CDR1 SGHNT, CDR2 YENEEA. The CDR3 sequence: CASSLSFETQYF. DNA for the CDR3: TGTGCCAGCAGCCTTAGTTTCGAGACCCAGTACTTC.

This clone came up once. The gene calls are TRBV5-4 and TRBJ2-3, with TRBD1 identical over 10 bases. V shed 4 bases and J 2 bases; nucleotides not matched to a gene: 7. CDR3 size: 16 residues. Per the germline V gene, CDR1 is SGHNT and CDR2 is YYREEE (reference sequence). The CDR3 loop reads CASSPGTGVITDTQYF. The CDR3 DNA reads as TGTGCCAGCAGCCCAGGGACAGGGGTGATCACAGATACGCAGTATTTT.

The V and J genes are TRBV18 and TRBJ2-7, with 10 positions matching TRBD1. Germline CDR1 KGHSH, CDR2 LQKENI. The V gene end was trimmed by 0 bases and the J gene end by 6 bases; junction bases not matched to a gene: 2. The CDR3 consists of 14 residues. CDR3 coding DNA: TGTGCCAGCTCACCACCGGGACAGGGGAGCGAGCAGTACTTC. It translates to CASSPPGQGSEQYF.

Only a few counts were recorded for this clone. The chain joins TRBV27 to TRBJ2-7; the match to TRBD1 covers 9 bases. V shed 5 bases and J 5 bases; nucleotides not matched to a gene: 10. The CDR3 extends over 15 amino acids. The germline CDR1 and CDR2 sequences are MNHEY and SMNVEV (reference sequence). CDR3 residues: CASSLQTGTGNEQYF. The CDR3 nucleotides are TGTGCCAGCAGTCTACAGACCGGGACAGGGAACGAGCAGTACTTC.

This clone was observed a few times. The rearrangement uses TRBV4-1 and TRBJ2-4; 7 bases map to TRBD2. Germline-derived CDR1 and CDR2 are MGHRA and YSYEKL. CDR3 size: 19 residues. V lost 2 bases and J lost 4; bases outside the gene matches: 17. CDR3 protein: CASSQPLAPRDYLKNIQYF. The CDR3 coding sequence is TGCGCCAGCAGCCAACCGTTAGCCCCCCGGGACTACCTTAAAAACATTCAGTACTTC.

The rearrangement links TRBV25-1 to TRBJ1-2; D possibly corresponds to TRBD1 (5 bases). This CDR3 spans 14 amino acids. V shed 4 bases and J shed 4 bases, with 13 bases lying between them. In germline, CDR1 is MGHDK, CDR2 SYGVNS. For the CDR3, the DNA is TGTGCCAGCAGTGCCCCGGGGGGGATCTATGGCTACACCTTC. Amino acid sequence: CASSAPGGIYGYTF.

This sequence joins TRBV18 and TRBJ1-2; weak D call: TRBD1 (5 bases). The germline gives CDR1 KGHSH, CDR2 LQKENI. The CDR3 length is 15 residues. The germline V and J ends were trimmed by 0 bases and 4 bases, with 12 bases remaining between them. As DNA, the CDR3 is TGTGCCAGCTCACCACCGGCAGGGAATACCTATGGCTACACCTTC. This codes for CASSPPAGNTYGYTF.

The rearrangement links TRBV6-1 to TRBJ2-3; D is unresolved. Germline lookup yields CDR1 MNHNS and CDR2 SASEGT. The V end lost 2 bases, the J end lost 5 bases, and 8 bases lay between the germline ends. This CDR3 spans 13 amino acids. The CDR3 spells CASSESRGDTQYF. The CDR3 DNA is TGTGCCAGCAGTGAAAGCCGTGGAGATACGCAGTATTTT.

The rearrangement uses TRBV6-5 and TRBJ2-5, with D unresolved. The length of the CDR3 is 13 residues. Between the trimmed V and J ends, which lost 10 bases and 3 bases, there was a span of 15 bases. Per germline, CDR1 MNHEY and CDR2 SVGAGI. CDR3 nucleotide sequence: TGTGCCACCGCGTCGGTTAGAAAAGAGACCCAGTACTTC. Translated: CATASVRKETQYF.

The genes are TRBV18 and TRBJ2-2; no definite D call. The CDR3 covers 16 residues. Trimming took 5 bases from V and 0 from J, leaving 13 bases between them. Germline-derived CDR1 and CDR2 are KGHSH and LQKENI. Here the CDR3 reads CASSSLGPTNTGELFF. The CDR3 DNA reads as TGTGCCAGCTCAAGTTTGGGCCCTACGAACACCGGGGAGCTGTTTTTT.

This clone has just a few counts. The V call is TRBV6-5, the J call TRBJ1-5; D is unclear. The CDR3 runs 15 residues. Per the germline V gene, CDR1 is MNHEY and CDR2 is SVGAGI. V lost 4 bases to trimming and J lost 5 bases, with 15 bases between them. This chain's CDR3 is CASSSTTMRDQPQHF. DNA for the CDR3: TGTGCCAGCAGTTCCACGACCATGAGGGATCAGCCCCAGCATTTT.

This chain joins TRBV10-3 and TRBJ2-5; TRBD2 might be the D (6 bases). Deletions cut 6 bases from V and 2 bases from J, with 16 bases between. Germline V gene sequence: CDR1 ENHRY, CDR2 SYGVKD. There are 15 residues in the CDR3. In nucleotides, the CDR3 is TGTGCCATCAGCGATAGCGGAGGAAATCAAGAGACCCAGTACTTC. Protein product: CAISDSGGNQETQYF.

The chain uses TRBV11-2 and TRBJ2-1, with 8 bases that match TRBD2. CDR3 length: 15 amino acids. The junction had 10 bases not matched to a gene; V was cut back by 5 bases and J by 7 bases. In germline, CDR1 is SGHAT, CDR2 FQNNGV. CDR3 nucleotide sequence: TGTGCCAGCAGCCTCAGAGGACTAGCTTTGAATGAGCAGTTCTTC. This encodes CASSLRGLALNEQFF.

CDR3 nucleotide sequence: TGTGCCAGCAGCTCAGACAGTCCCAATTCACCCCTCCACTTT. Translated: CASSSDSPNSPLHF. This chain links TRBV14 with TRBJ1-6; tentatively, D is TRBD1 (5 bases). The V end lost 5 bases, the J end lost 7 bases, and 12 bases lay between the germline ends. This CDR3 comprises 14 residues. Germline values: CDR1 SGHDN, CDR2 FVKESK.

The chain combines TRBV6-1 with TRBJ1-2; D remains ambiguous. V was clipped by 2 bases and J by 3 bases, with 4 bases between them. CDR1 is MNHNS, CDR2 SASEGT, per germline. The CDR3 is made up of 12 amino acids. Here the CDR3 DNA reads TGTGCCAGCAGTGAATCAGACTATGGCTACACCTTC. Its protein product is CASSESDYGYTF.

The chain couples TRBV27 to TRBJ1-1, with D perhaps matching TRBD1 (6 bases). V was clipped by 3 bases and J by 1 base, with 24 bases between them. The CDR3 contains 19 residues. Germline CDR1 MNHEY, CDR2 SMNVEV (reference sequence). CDR3 in DNA: TGTGCCAGCAGTTTTGGTCGACGGCCGGGCGCGGGGGCGAACACTGAAGCTTTCTTT. This translates into CASSFGRRPGAGANTEAFF.

The CDR3 reads CASSNFGPNEQFF. As DNA, the CDR3 is TGCGCCAGTAGTAATTTTGGCCCCAATGAGCAGTTCTTC. The genes are TRBV10-2 and TRBJ2-1; D gene uncertain. V lost 9 bases and J lost 6, with 15 bases in between. This CDR3 has 13 amino acids. In germline, CDR1 is WSHSY, CDR2 SAAADI.

The sample holds a few counts of this clone. The rearrangement uses TRBV29-1 and TRBJ2-5, with 11 bases lining up with TRBD2. The CDR3 spans 14 residues. The germline V gene encodes CDR1 SQVTM and CDR2 ANQGSEA. The J segment lost 5 bases and the V segment lost 2 bases, leaving 4 bases of the junction unmatched. CDR3 DNA sequence: TGCAGCGTTGAACGGCCTAGCGGGAGGGAGACCCAGTACTTC. It codes for CSVERPSGRETQYF.